This T cell receptor (beta chain) was recovered during a study of T cell repertoires in cytomegalovirus infection. In the study overall: Indicated by public TCR beta signatures were CMV infection and matching HLA type. Study-wide points: Using cumulative public TCR beta family frequency, the authors identified those who carried CMV together with the relevant HLA. Clonotype analysis showed dominance of the ex vivo response by HLA-C-restricted CMV-specific TCR beta clonotypes.

CDR1 and CDR2 (germline): MNHNS, SASEGT. The junction had 4 bases not matched to a gene; V was cut back by 5 bases and J by 2 bases. This CDR3 comprises 14 residues. A single record per CDR3 protein comes from TCRdb applying MiXCR to the reads. Of around 450,000 distinct CDR3 sequences in the sample, approximately 32% were seen once. A word on this clonotype: Antigen specificity is unknown.

The chain links TRBV6-1 to TRBJ2-5, with TRBD1 matching over 8 bases. The receptor was derived from a human donor in good health (CMV status not recorded). Some clones in this sample may be carry-over from other donors' samples. Input material: PBMCs. The CDR3 protein is CASSQDRVQETQYF. The CDR3 region has the DNA TGTGCCAGCAGTCAGGACAGGGTACAAGAGACCCAGTACTTC.